The clone carrying this T cell receptor (beta chain) was recorded at least ten times. Its target is unknown. TCRdb reprocessed the 5' RACE reads via MiXCR and lists one record per CDR3 protein. There are under 300,000 distinct CDR3 sequences in the sample; 6.7% occur only once, and roughly 1% lies in the top ten. The entry originates in a study of T cells after yellow fever vaccination. Study-level results: Across the CD4 and CD8 compartments, a small share of clonotypes was present in both.

V shed 6 bases and J 5 bases; nucleotides not matched to a gene: 8. The CDR3 extends over 15 amino acids. The chain has TRBV12-3 or TRBV12-4 and TRBJ2-7, with 12 bases identical to TRBD2. The material sequenced was CD4+ T cells sorted from PBMCs, taken on the day of the yellow fever booster vaccination. This receptor was obtained from a man younger than 45 who received the YFV17D yellow fever vaccine. The CDR3 DNA reads TGTGCCAGCAGACTAGGGACTAGCGGGCGCCACGAGCAGTACTTC. Its protein is CASRLGTSGRHEQYF.